The 32 T cell receptor beta chains presented below share a single source sample, sequenced in a study of STAT5B mutations in CD4+ large granular lymphocyte leukemia. Data came from immunoSEQ multiplex PCR; TCRdb stores just in-frame clones and leaves some out. The table lists 30,000 to 40,000 clones, 69% of them singletons. Sequencing was done on a sample of CD4+ T cells from blood buffy coats. The receptors stem from a human donor in good health.

This clone showed up just once. The chain uses TRBV5-6 and TRBJ2-3; D unclear. Germline V gives CDR1 SGHDT, CDR2 YYEEEE. V gave up 3 bases and J gave up 4 bases, with 3 bases separating them. The CDR3 consists of 11 residues. Here the CDR3 DNA reads TGTGCCAGCAGCTCCCCAGATACGCAGTATTTT. This translates into CASSSPDTQYF.

V and J are TRBV10-3 and TRBJ1-1; D gene uncertain. From germline, CDR1 is ENHRY and CDR2 SYGVKD. Deletions cut 5 bases from V and 0 bases from J, with 7 bases between. This CDR3 spans 13 amino acids. CDR3 nucleotides: TGTGCCATCAGTAACAGTATGAACACTGAAGCTTTCTTT. Amino acid sequence: CAISNSMNTEAFF.

The chain has TRBV5-1 and TRBJ2-7, with D perhaps matching TRBD1 (5 bases). Trimming took off 4 bases at V and 4 bases at J, with 9 bases between the two ends. The CDR3 consists of 12 residues. Germline values: CDR1 SGHRS, CDR2 YFSETQ. This chain's CDR3 is CASSTTVYEQYF. CDR3 sequence (DNA): TGCGCCAGCAGCACGACAGTTTACGAGCAGTACTTC.

The chain employs TRBV11-3 and TRBJ1-2, with D unclear. The V gene lost 8 bases and the J gene lost 4 bases, with 17 bases spanning the gap. Germline V CDR1 and CDR2: SGHNT, YENEEA. The CDR3 runs to 14 residues. The CDR3 DNA reads TGTGCCAGCTTCCGACCCCAGTTACTCTATGGCTACACCTTC. This gives the protein CASFRPQLLYGYTF. Complete variable domain (other parts from reference TRBV11-3 and TRBJ1-2): EAGVVQSPRYKIIEKKQPVAFWCNPISGHNTLYWYLQNLGQGPELLIRYENEEAVDDSQLPKDRFSAERLKGVDSTLKIQPAELGDSAVYLCASFRPQLLYGYTFGSGTRLTVV.

The chain couples TRBV28 to TRBJ1-1; no clear D gene. V lost 2 bases to trimming and J lost 0 bases, with 1 base between them. CDR1 is MDHEN and CDR2 is SYDVKM in the germline V gene. The CDR3 has 12 residues. The CDR3: CASSLLNTEAFF. CDR3 nucleotides: TGTGCCAGCAGTTTACTGAACACTGAAGCTTTCTTT.

The chain recombines TRBV2 with TRBJ2-7; perhaps D is TRBD1 or TRBD2 (6 bases each). CDR1 and CDR2 (germline): SNHLY, FYNNEI. The CDR3 sequence is 12 residues long. V shed 3 bases and J shed 12 bases, with 15 bases lying between them. CDR3 bases: TGTGCCAGCAGTGAGCAAGGGGGGCTCTCGTACTTC. Translating gives CASSEQGGLSYF. Filled out from reference TRBV2 and TRBJ2-7, the complete variable domain reads EPEVTQTPSHQVTQMGQEVILRCVPISNHLYFYWYRQILGQKVEFLVSFYNNEISEKSEIFDDQFSVERPDGSNFTLKIRSTKLEDSAMYFCASSEQGGLSYFGPGTRLTVT.

The V and J genes are TRBV30 and TRBJ2-1; D gene unclear. V dropped 1 base and J dropped 4 bases, with 11 bases sitting between them. This CDR3 has 14 amino acids. Germline V gives CDR1 GTSNPN, CDR2 SVGIG (reference sequence). CDR3 residues: CAWSAGLGYNEQFF. The CDR3 coding sequence is TGTGCCTGGAGTGCTGGCCTTGGGTACAATGAGCAGTTCTTC.

V gene TRBV4-3 combines with J gene TRBJ1-4, with D tentatively TRBD1 (6 bases). The germline CDR1 and CDR2 sequences are LGHNA and YSLEER. CDR3 size: 15 residues. V shed 4 bases and J shed 0 bases, with 9 bases lying between them. CDR3 in DNA: TGCGCCAGCAGCCCCGCAGGGGCAACTAATGAAAAACTGTTTTTT. It is translated as CASSPAGATNEKLFF.

The J gene is TRBJ2-1, the V gene TRBV9; 10 positions agree with TRBD2. J gave up 4 bases and V 4 bases, and 8 bases lay outside the gene matches. The CDR3 contains 16 residues. The germline gives CDR1 SGDLS, CDR2 YYNGEE. CDR3 DNA: TGTGCCAGCAGCACCTCTAGCGGGGGATTTTACAATGAGCAGTTCTTC. This codes for CASSTSSGGFYNEQFF.

This clone appeared a single time. The gene calls are TRBV9 and TRBJ2-5, with D maybe TRBD2 (6 bases). With 3 bases removed from V and 4 bases from J, the gap between germline ends came to 13 bases. In germline, CDR1 is SGDLS, CDR2 YYNGEE. This CDR3 is built from 14 residues. The CDR3 DNA sequence: TGTGCCAGCAGCGGACCGGGGAGGCCAGAGACCCAGTACTTC. Translating gives CASSGPGRPETQYF. Complete variable domain (other parts from reference TRBV9 and TRBJ2-5): DSGVTQTPKHLITATGQRVTLRCSPRSGDLSVYWYQQSLDQGLQFLIQYYNGEERAKGNILERFSAQQFPDLHSELNLSSLELGDSALYFCASSGPGRPETQYFGPGTRLLVL.

The chain couples TRBV20-1 to TRBJ1-1; no clear D. V was clipped by 3 bases and J by 5 bases, with 7 bases between them. CDR1 DFQATT and CDR2 SNEGSKA come from the germline V gene (reference sequence). This CDR3 spans 11 amino acids. The CDR3 reads CSASGGTEAFF. The CDR3 DNA sequence: TGCAGTGCTAGTGGCGGAACTGAAGCTTTCTTT.

This clone appeared a few times. V and J are TRBV19 and TRBJ1-5; no clear D gene. The CDR3 spans 15 residues. V shed 5 bases and J shed 11 bases, with 22 bases lying between them. From germline, CDR1 is LNHDA and CDR2 SQIVND (reference sequence). The CDR3 coding sequence is TGTGCCAGTAGTTCTCGGGGTGCCGAGATCAGGTCCCAGCATTTT. The encoded protein is CASSSRGAEIRSQHF.

The rearrangement joins TRBV10-2 to TRBJ2-5; no reliable D call. The CDR3 totals 14 residues. CDR1 WSHSY and CDR2 SAAADI come from the germline V gene. The V end was cut by 0 bases, the J end by 1 base, with 6 bases between. CDR3 residues: CASSESKVQETQYF. Written as DNA, the CDR3 is TGCGCCAGCAGTGAGTCGAAAGTCCAAGAGACCCAGTACTTC.

This clone was detected only a few times. V usage is TRBV7-8 and J usage is TRBJ1-1; no firm D call. CDR3 length: 13 amino acids. CDR1 and CDR2 from the germline V gene are SGHVS and FQNEAQ. The V end was cut by 1 base, the J end by 5 bases, with 8 bases between. CDR3 sequence: CASSLVPGTEAFF. In nucleotides, the CDR3 is TGTGCCAGCAGCTTAGTTCCCGGTACTGAAGCTTTCTTT. Drawing the rest from reference TRBV7-8 and TRBJ1-1, the complete variable domain is GAGVSQSPRYKVAKRGQDVALRCDPISGHVSLFWYQQALGQGPEFLTYFQNEAQLDKSGLPSDRFFAERPEGSVSTLKIQRTQQEDSAVYLCASSLVPGTEAFFGQGTRLTVV.

The rearrangement joins TRBV10-3 to TRBJ1-2; D is possibly TRBD1 (6 bases). Germline CDR1 and CDR2: ENHRY and SYGVKD. Trimming pared 3 bases from V and 9 bases from J, leaving 20 bases between. The CDR3 consists of 15 residues. CDR3 sequence: CAISEGGGQGRRYTF. CDR3 DNA: TGTGCCATCAGTGAAGGTGGGGGGCAGGGAAGGCGCTACACCTTC.

The gene calls are TRBV4-1 and TRBJ1-6; 10 bases fit TRBD1. The CDR3 totals 16 residues. The germline gives CDR1 MGHRA, CDR2 YSYEKL. Trimming took 4 bases from V and 9 from J; bases not matched to a gene: 9. The chain's CDR3 is CASSLDRGLRSSPLHF. In nucleotides, the CDR3 is TGCGCCAGCAGCCTAGACAGGGGGCTAAGGAGTTCACCCCTCCACTTT.

The rearrangement links TRBV7-2 to TRBJ1-5; no clear D. Germline V gives CDR1 SGHTA, CDR2 FQGNSA. The CDR3 extends over 14 amino acids. The V and J ends lost 6 bases and 6 bases respectively, with 15 bases between them. CDR3 in DNA: TGTGCCAGCAGTCAACTCGGTTTAAGTCAGCCCCAGCATTTT. It specifies CASSQLGLSQPQHF. Based on the CDR3 plus reference TRBV7-2 and TRBJ1-5, the full variable domain is GAGVSQSPSNKVTEKGKDVELRCDPISGHTALYWYRQSLGQGLEFLIYFQGNSAPDKSGLPSDRFSAERTGGSVSTLTIQRTQQEDSAVYLCASSQLGLSQPQHFGDGTRLSIL.

V usage is TRBV2 and J usage is TRBJ2-3; D is undetermined. In germline, CDR1 is SNHLY, CDR2 FYNNEI. Trimming stripped 3 bases from V and 0 bases from J, with 7 bases between. The CDR3 runs to 14 residues. CDR3 DNA: TGTGCCAGCAGTGATCTCGTGAGCACAGATACGCAGTATTTT. Translation: CASSDLVSTDTQYF.

This clone was recorded a few times. The chain is built from TRBV7-9 and TRBJ1-4; 7 bases line up with TRBD1. Losses at the gene ends were 1 base for V and 7 bases for J; bases not matched to a gene: 3. The CDR3 is 14 amino acids. The germline CDR1 and CDR2 sequences are SEHNR and FQNEAQ (reference sequence). The CDR3 region is CASSLGRDSEKLFF. The CDR3 DNA is TGTGCCAGCAGCTTAGGCAGGGACAGTGAAAAACTGTTTTTT.

The chain recombines TRBV18 with TRBJ1-2; D possibly corresponds to TRBD1 (5 bases). Per germline, CDR1 KGHSH and CDR2 LQKENI. The V and J ends lost 4 bases and 4 bases respectively, with 16 bases between them. CDR3 length equals 15 residues. The CDR3 DNA sequence: TGTGCCAGCTCACTGGATAGGGGCGCCCGCTATGGCTACACCTTC. Translation gives CASSLDRGARYGYTF.

V gene TRBV6-5 combines with J gene TRBJ2-7, with 7 bases fitting TRBD2. Germline trimming cut 6 bases from V and 0 bases from J; bases unmatched to any gene: 8. CDR3 length: 15 amino acids. Germline V lookup: CDR1 MNHEY, CDR2 SVGAGI. The CDR3 loop is CASRPRGTNSYEQYF. The CDR3 nucleotides read TGTGCCAGCAGACCGCGGGGGACTAACTCCTACGAGCAGTACTTC.

This clone has only a few counts. V and J are TRBV30 and TRBJ1-1; D is ambiguous. This CDR3 comprises 14 residues. V dropped 4 bases and J dropped 4 bases, with 16 bases sitting between them. CDR1 is GTSNPN, CDR2 SVGIG, per germline (reference sequence). CDR3 sequence reads: CAWTPSGWATEAFF. CDR3 sequence (DNA): TGTGCCTGGACCCCGTCGGGGTGGGCCACTGAAGCTTTCTTT. The entire variable domain, with the rest obtained from reference TRBV30 and TRBJ1-1, is as follows: SQTIHQWPATLVQPVGSPLSLECTVEGTSNPNLYWYRQAAGRGLQLLFYSVGIGQISSEVPQNLSASRPQDRQFILSSKKLLLSDSGFYLCAWTPSGWATEAFFGQGTRLTVV.

The chain has TRBV27 and TRBJ1-2; tentative D call: TRBD1 (5 bases). V was cut by 2 bases and J by 5 bases, with 12 bases left in between. Germline V gene data show CDR1 as MNHEY and CDR2 as SMNVEV (reference sequence). The CDR3 sequence is 14 residues long. The CDR3 spells CASSLGGRGYGYTF. CDR3 coding DNA: TGTGCCAGCAGTTTAGGGGGTAGGGGATATGGCTACACCTTC.

In this sample, this clone turned up a few times. This sequence joins TRBV6-6 and TRBJ1-4; D is unclear. The V gene's germline CDR1 is MNHNY and CDR2 SVGAGI (reference sequence). V was shortened by 7 bases and J by 5 bases, with 5 bases between the two germline ends. The CDR3 sequence is 11 residues long. This CDR3 reads CASISNEKLFF. The CDR3 DNA sequence: TGTGCCAGCATCTCGAATGAAAAACTGTTTTTT.

The chain joins TRBV7-8 to TRBJ1-1; D is unclear. The V and J ends lost 1 base and 10 bases respectively, with 10 bases between them. Per the germline V gene, CDR1 is SGHVS and CDR2 is FQNEAQ. The length of the CDR3 is 12 residues. The CDR3 protein is CASSLGKGAAFF. The CDR3 DNA reads as TGTGCCAGCAGCTTAGGCAAGGGAGCAGCTTTCTTT.

The V call is TRBV20-1, the J call TRBJ2-7, with TRBD1 as a possible D gene (5 bases). V was cut by 0 bases and J by 13 bases, with 13 bases left in between. This CDR3 is 11 amino acids long. Germline V lookup: CDR1 DFQATT, CDR2 SNEGSKA (reference sequence). The CDR3 protein is CSAREPPTEYF. In DNA form, the CDR3 reads TGCAGTGCTAGAGAACCCCCGACAGAATACTTC.

The chain couples TRBV7-2 to TRBJ2-7; 14 bases fit TRBD2. The CDR3 contains 15 residues. The trim removed 3 bases at V and 5 bases at J, leaving 3 bases unmatched. Per the germline V gene, CDR1 is SGHTA and CDR2 is FQGNSA. CDR3 sequence: CASSLTSGGAHEQYF. DNA for the CDR3: TGTGCCAGCAGCTTGACTAGCGGGGGGGCCCACGAGCAGTACTTC.

This chain links TRBV7-2 with TRBJ2-5; 11 bases map to TRBD2. CDR3 size: 19 residues. The V gene's germline CDR1 is SGHTA and CDR2 FQGNSA. The V and J ends lost 0 bases and 4 bases, in that order; junction bases with no gene match: 13. The CDR3 DNA reads TGTGCCAGCAGCTTAGCCCTACTAGCGGGGGCGACATGGGGAGAGACCCAGTACTTC. Its translation: CASSLALLAGATWGETQYF.

The chain couples TRBV19 to TRBJ2-4; the match to TRBD2 covers 8 bases. J gave up 8 bases and V 9 bases, and 15 bases lay outside the gene matches. CDR3 size: 15 residues. Germline V gene sequence: CDR1 LNHDA, CDR2 SQIVND (reference sequence). Written as DNA, the CDR3 is TGTGCCAGCTCGTCTACCGGGACTAGTAGGGACATTCAGTACTTC. Protein sequence: CASSSTGTSRDIQYF.

The table lists this clone with a count of one. The chain joins TRBV19 to TRBJ2-3, with TRBD2 matching 8 bases. The germline gives CDR1 LNHDA, CDR2 SQIVND (reference sequence). J was trimmed by 2 bases and V by 5 bases; bases with no gene match: 9. CDR3 length: 16 residues. The CDR3 region has the DNA TGTGCCAGTAGTGCCCTCCGCGGGGGGACCACAGATACGCAGTATTTT. Protein sequence: CASSALRGGTTDTQYF.

The V gene is TRBV5-1, the J gene TRBJ2-2, with no clear D. The V gene lost 0 bases and the J gene lost 7 bases, with 7 bases spanning the gap. CDR3 length: 13 amino acids. Germline CDR1 and CDR2: SGHRS and YFSETQ. The CDR3 reads CASSLEVVGELFF. CDR3 DNA: TGCGCCAGCAGCTTGGAAGTAGTCGGGGAGCTGTTTTTT.

The rearrangement uses TRBV7-9 and TRBJ1-1; weak D call: TRBD1 (5 bases). Germline V CDR1 and CDR2: SEHNR, FQNEAQ (reference sequence). Trimming took off 3 bases at V and 10 bases at J, with 15 bases between the two ends. The CDR3 is 13 amino acids. The CDR3 DNA follows: TGTGCCAGCAGCTTGGGAGGGCCTGGGGGAGCTTTCTTT. Its translation is CASSLGGPGGAFF.